These 2 T cell receptor beta chains were sequenced from one sample in a study of blood T cell repertoires in COVID-19. The protocol was immunoSEQ multiplex PCR, while the TCRdb copy is restricted to in-frame clones and leaves out a portion. The sample contains about 140,000 clones, 86% of which appear only once. Material for sequencing was peripheral blood. The receptors were gathered from an older woman with acute or convalescent COVID-19.

The chain recombines TRBV30 with TRBJ2-7; D gene uncertain. The germline V gene encodes CDR1 GTSNPN and CDR2 SVGIG (reference sequence). The CDR3 has 12 residues. Trimming stripped 2 bases from V and 2 bases from J, with 7 bases between. CDR3 DNA sequence: TGTGCCTGGAGTTTACTTACCTACGAGCAGTACTTC. This codes for CAWSLLTYEQYF.

The chain recombines TRBV27 with TRBJ1-3; D ambiguous. There are 15 residues in the CDR3. V lost 5 bases and J lost 0, with 11 bases in between. Germline V gives CDR1 MNHEY, CDR2 SMNVEV (reference sequence). CDR3 region: CASSLRQGSGNTIYF. In DNA, the CDR3 is TGTGCCAGCAGTCTACGACAAGGCTCTGGAAACACCATATATTTT.